Each of the 8 T cell receptor beta chains below was sequenced from the same sample in a study of blood T cell repertoires in COVID-19. Data came from immunoSEQ multiplex PCR; TCRdb stores just in-frame clones and leaves some out. Of some 460,000 clones listed, about 85% were seen once; the top ten hold 0.7%. The sample comprised PBMCs or T cells enriched from blood (not recorded which). All receptors come from a woman under 30 who had recovered from COVID-19.

The chain has TRBV6-1 and TRBJ2-7; D not resolved. The CDR3 totals 14 residues. The germline V gene encodes CDR1 MNHNS and CDR2 SASEGT. The ends were cut back, 0 bases at V and 2 bases at J, with 8 bases in the middle. The CDR3 spells CASSEAPGAYEQYF. CDR3 bases: TGTGCCAGCAGTGAAGCGCCCGGAGCCTACGAGCAGTACTTC.

Here the CDR3 DNA reads TGTGCCATCAGCCACCAGACAGCTTATAATTCACCCCTCCACTTT. This translates into CAISHQTAYNSPLHF. V usage is TRBV10-3 and J usage is TRBJ1-6; maybe TRBD1 (5 bases). The CDR3 has 15 residues. Germline CDR1 and CDR2: ENHRY and SYGVKD. The germline V and J ends were trimmed by 6 bases and 4 bases, with 13 bases remaining between them.

This sequence joins TRBV29-1 and TRBJ1-1; D is possibly TRBD1 (5 bases). The CDR3 contains 13 residues. Trimming cost V 4 bases and J 2 bases, with 11 bases left between them. CDR1 and CDR2 from the germline V gene are SQVTM and ANQGSEA. CDR3 loop: CSVGEGVNTEAFF. The CDR3 DNA reads TGCAGCGTTGGGGAAGGGGTTAACACTGAAGCTTTCTTT. The full variable domain, with the rest looked up from reference TRBV29-1 and TRBJ1-1, is SAVISQKPSRDICQRGTSLTIQCQVDSQVTMMFWYRQQPGQSLTLIATANQGSEATYESGFVIDKFPISRPNLTFSTLTVSNMSPEDSSIYLCSVGEGVNTEAFFGQGTRLTVV.

The chain employs TRBV2 and TRBJ1-2; TRBD1 aligns across 12 bases. V dropped 7 bases and J dropped 1; count of bases not matched to a gene: 10. CDR1 is SNHLY, CDR2 FYNNEI, per germline. The CDR3 totals 17 residues. In DNA form, the CDR3 reads TGTGCCAGCACCGGGACAGGGGGCCACCTAGTTAACTATGGCTACACCTTC. As protein: CASTGTGGHLVNYGYTF.

This sequence joins TRBV11-2 and TRBJ2-7; D is possibly TRBD2 (5 bases). V lost 0 bases to trimming and J lost 1 base, with 7 bases between them. The CDR3 extends over 14 amino acids. Germline assignment: CDR1 SGHAT and CDR2 FQNNGV. The CDR3 region is CASSLERVSYEQYF. The DNA for the CDR3 is TGTGCCAGCAGCTTAGAGCGGGTATCCTACGAGCAGTACTTC.

This chain links TRBV5-1 with TRBJ2-5, with 9 positions matching TRBD2. CDR1 is SGHRS, CDR2 YFSETQ, per germline. V shed 4 bases, J shed 5 bases, and the junction held 15 bases outside the gene matches. The CDR3 is made up of 17 amino acids. CDR3 DNA sequence: TGCGCCAGCAGCCCGGGGTTCGGCGGGGGGGCTTCGGAGACCCAGTACTTC. It yields the protein CASSPGFGGGASETQYF.

The rearrangement links TRBV15 to TRBJ1-2; D uncertain. This CDR3 has 13 amino acids. V gave up 1 base and J gave up 8 bases, with 11 bases separating them. Germline-derived CDR1 and CDR2 are LNHNV and YYDKDF (reference sequence). CDR3 nucleotide sequence: TGTGCCACCAGCAGAGGGGAGGTGTGGGGCTACACCTTC. As protein: CATSRGEVWGYTF. The whole variable domain, remainder taken from reference TRBV15 and TRBJ1-2, is DAMVIQNPRYQVTQFGKPVTLSCSQTLNHNVMYWYQQKSSQAPKLLFHYYDKDFNNEADTPDNFQSRRPNTSFCFLDIRSPGLGDTAMYLCATSRGEVWGYTFGSGTRLTVV.

V gene TRBV29-1 combines with J gene TRBJ2-1; D possibly corresponds to TRBD2 (5 bases). CDR3 length: 14 residues. The V gene lost 5 bases and the J gene lost 4 bases, with 15 bases spanning the gap. CDR1 SQVTM and CDR2 ANQGSEA come from the germline V gene. The CDR3 is CSVTREEVYNEQFF. CDR3 DNA sequence: TGCAGCGTTACGAGGGAAGAGGTTTACAATGAGCAGTTCTTC.